Listed below are T cell receptor beta chains from one sample, sequenced in a study of somatic mutations in cytotoxic T cells in rheumatoid arthritis. This table comes from immunoSEQ multiplex PCR, and its TCRdb copy is limited to in-frame clones, with some not included. Here the sample spans tens of thousands of clones, approximately 80% being singletons. The source material was CD8+ T cells sorted from blood. All receptors come from a man aged 35-49 years in good health. The CDR3 runs from the conserved cysteine through the conserved F or W.

TRBJ1-1 TRBV30 CAWSPGTGGAFF
TRBJ1-5 TRBV27 CASSLGLGGDQPQHF
TRBJ2-7 TRBV4-2 CASSQEYRDEQYF
TRBJ2-7 TRBV4-3 CASSQGRGTYEQYF
TRBJ1-1 TRBV4-1 CVSSQDWDRGPEAFF
TRBJ2-3 TRBV6-5 CASSYEQLSDTQYF
TRBJ1-1 TRBV2 CASSEKGGEYTEAFF
TRBJ2-3 TRBV29-1 CSVRQDSTDTQYF
TRBJ2-1 TRBV30 CAWSEGTSLQFF
TRBJ2-7 TRBV29-1 CSVEGDSYEQYF
TRBJ1-1 TRBV6-5 CASLRNMNTEAFF
TRBJ2-5 TRBV30 CAWSLVEETQYF
TRBJ2-1 TRBV28 CASRLYSYNEQFF
TRBJ2-5 TRBV7-2 CASSLEGNQETQYF
TRBJ2-7 TRBV9 CASSPQDSSYEQYF
TRBJ2-1 TRBV27 CASSLLGSSYNEQFF
NA TRBV27 CASSWAGISYEQYF
TRBJ2-7 TRBV7-2 CASRDPDTYEQYF
TRBJ2-1 TRBV29-1 CSVEERYNEQFF
TRBJ2-7 TRBV2 CASSEALAASGSSYEQYF
TRBJ2-3 TRBV5-8 CASKVTDTQYF
TRBJ2-5 TRBV7-9 CASSSGTGLETQYF
TRBJ1-2 TRBV12-5 CASALDGIYGYTF
TRBJ1-1 TRBV28 CASSPGLENTEAFF
TRBJ1-2 TRBV7-8 CASSVRGQGPVYGYTF
TRBJ2-2 TRBV5-4 CASSFPGTGYTGELFF
TRBJ2-1 TRBV18 CASSPLAGEGLNEQFF
TRBJ2-2 TRBV10-1 CASSEGDTGELFF
TRBJ2-7 TRBV28 CASSLGTSGTTKQYF
TRBJ2-1 TRBV19 CASSIARNEQFF
TRBJ2-1 TRBV18 CASSPWSPGGNEQFF
TRBJ2-5 TRBV9 CASSVEGGVEETQYF
TRBJ2-3 TRBV10-3 CAISESKGNTDTQYF
TRBJ1-5 TRBV19 CASSTTGNGNQPQHF
TRBJ2-6 TRBV6-1 CASSERGDGANVLTF
TRBJ2-4 TRBV28 CASRIPPWGIQYF
TRBJ1-5 TRBV10-2 CASSGQPSQPQHF
TRBJ2-2 TRBV4-1 CASSLPLTRQGNTGELFF
TRBJ2-7 TRBV4-3 CASSQGASRAYEQYF
TRBJ2-7 TRBV6-1 CASWGGRLRLDEQYF
TRBJ2-1 TRBV27 CASRPGTRVHNEQFF